The clone carrying this TCR beta chain occurred a few times. Sorting that relied on CD45RO/CCR7/CD25/CD127/CD95/CD27 yielded CD4+ naive, central memory, regulatory and stem cell-like memory cells. This entry is derived from a study of beta chain features in type 1 diabetes. Expressed TCRB transcripts were sequenced because the entire RNA isolate underwent reverse transcription. Regulatory, naive and central memory T cell samples averaged around 3.6 million reads. The repertoire was sequenced with immunoSEQ multiplex PCR; TCRdb's copy has only in-frame clones and lacks some. This sample has under 900,000 clones, with roughly a sixth found just once. CDR1 and CDR2 from the germline V gene are LGHNA and YSLEER. The CDR3 is 13 residues long. Trimming took 5 bases from V and 7 from J; bases not matched to a gene: 4.

Sequenced material: naive CD4+ T cells from blood. This TCR was sampled from a woman aged 18-35 years in good health. The chain is built from TRBV4-3 and TRBJ1-4, with TRBD1 matching 7 bases. The CDR3: CASSYGTAEKLFF. The CDR3 DNA reads as TGCGCCAGCAGCTATGGGACAGCTGAAAAACTGTTTTTT.